Detailed here is one T cell receptor beta chain. This sample was taken from a study of blood T cell repertoires in COVID-19. Study-wide background: The United States, Italy and Spain supplied acute and convalescent COVID-19 samples. T cells, B-cell-depleted T cells, or PBMCs supplied cDNA or gDNA.

V lost 6 bases to trimming and J lost 11 bases, with 19 bases between them. The CDR3 runs 13 residues. The germline gives CDR1 MNHEY, CDR2 SMNVEV (reference sequence). Measured with immunoSEQ multiplex PCR; TCRdb has only the in-frame clones, and not every one. The sample lists some 150,000 clones, about nine tenths occurring once. Sequencing was carried out using peripheral blood. The chain links TRBV27 to TRBJ1-1, with D possibly being TRBD1 (5 bases). This sequence was found in a man in his sixties or seventies with acute or convalescent COVID-19. For the CDR3, the DNA is TGTGCCAGCAGCCCAACCAGGGCGAATGATGCTTTCTTT. It specifies CASSPTRANDAFF.